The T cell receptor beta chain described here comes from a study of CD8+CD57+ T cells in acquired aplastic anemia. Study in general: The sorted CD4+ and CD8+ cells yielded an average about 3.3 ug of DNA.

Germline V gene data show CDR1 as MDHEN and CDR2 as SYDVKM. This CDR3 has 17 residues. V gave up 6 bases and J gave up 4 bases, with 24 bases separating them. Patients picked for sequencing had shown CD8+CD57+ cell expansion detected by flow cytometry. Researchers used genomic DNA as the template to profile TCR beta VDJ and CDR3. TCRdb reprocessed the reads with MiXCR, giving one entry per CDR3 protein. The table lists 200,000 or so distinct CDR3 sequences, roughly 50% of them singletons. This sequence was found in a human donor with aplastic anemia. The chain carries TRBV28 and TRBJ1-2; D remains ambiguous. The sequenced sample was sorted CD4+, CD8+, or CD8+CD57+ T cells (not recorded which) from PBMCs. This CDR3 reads CASSPFPDSMGSYGYTF. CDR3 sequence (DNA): TGTGCCAGCAGCCCCTTCCCCGATTCCATGGGCAGCTATGGCTACACCTTC.